These 28 T cell receptor beta chains share one sample of origin, sequenced in a study of Graves' ophthalmopathy and Graves' hyperthyroidism. The sequenced template was RNA, covering the TCR beta CDR3 region. Second-round multiplex PCR followed a first-round RT-PCR using HTBI primers. In TCRdb, the multiplex PCR reads were re-called with MiXCR into one record per CDR3 protein. The sample has over 40,000 distinct CDR3 sequences, roughly 52% seen once. The sample taken for sequencing was peripheral blood. Receptors originate from an adult man with Graves' ophthalmopathy.

This clonotype has a count of ten or more. This rearrangement joins TRBV5-8 to TRBJ2-2; the match to TRBD2 covers 11 bases. The V gene's germline CDR1 is SGHTS and CDR2 YDEGEE. The CDR3 is 19 amino acids. V lost 4 bases to trimming and J lost 3 bases; unmatched junction nucleotides: 14. The CDR3 DNA reads TGTGCCAGCAGCCTTAATCTAACTAGCGGGGGACTCTACACCGGGGAGCTGTTTTTT. Translated: CASSLNLTSGGLYTGELFF.

The chain employs TRBV7-2 and TRBJ2-7; 10 bases align to TRBD1. Germline trimming cut 2 bases from V and 0 bases from J; bases unmatched to any gene: 4. The germline CDR1 and CDR2 sequences are SGHTA and FQGNSA. The CDR3 covers 16 residues. CDR3 residues: CASSLRDRGSSYEQYF. CDR3 DNA: TGTGCCAGCAGCTTACGGGACAGGGGTAGCTCCTACGAGCAGTACTTC.

V and J are TRBV6-1 and TRBJ1-4; D is unresolved. CDR1 and CDR2 from the germline V gene are MNHNS and SASEGT. V was pared by 8 bases and J by 12 bases, with 19 bases between. CDR3 size: 13 residues. The DNA of the CDR3 is TGTGCCAGCCTAAAGGGTAGCGGGTTGGAACTGTTTTTT. This encodes CASLKGSGLELFF.

This clonotype came up many times. The rearrangement links TRBV7-3 to TRBJ1-2, with 7 nucleotides matching TRBD1. The germline V gene has CDR1 SGHTA and CDR2 FQGTGA. There are 16 residues in the CDR3. J lost 6 bases, V lost 4 bases, and 14 bases had no gene match. CDR3 residues: CASSSTSHPGTDGYTF. For the CDR3, the DNA is TGTGCCAGCAGCTCCACATCGCACCCGGGGACAGATGGCTACACCTTC.

The V gene is TRBV28, the J gene TRBJ2-1; 9 positions match TRBD2. The CDR3 covers 14 residues. J lost 8 bases, V lost 5 bases, and 7 bases had no gene match. Germline CDR1 reads MDHEN; CDR2 reads SYDVKM. CDR3 residues: CASSEASGMYEQFF. Here the CDR3 DNA reads TGTGCCAGCAGTGAAGCTAGCGGGATGTATGAGCAGTTCTTC.

The chain has TRBV9 and TRBJ2-3; D tentatively fits TRBD1 or TRBD2 (7 bases each). Trimming left V 4 bases short and J 4 bases short, with 25 bases between. The CDR3 length is 18 residues. Germline values: CDR1 SGDLS, CDR2 YYNGEE. The CDR3 nucleotides are TGTGCCAGCAGCAGGAACAGGGGCGTGGCGGGAGAGGCAGATACGCAGTATTTT. It translates to CASSRNRGVAGEADTQYF. Combining the CDR3 with reference TRBV9 and TRBJ2-3 gives the whole variable domain DSGVTQTPKHLITATGQRVTLRCSPRSGDLSVYWYQQSLDQGLQFLIQYYNGEERAKGNILERFSAQQFPDLHSELNLSSLELGDSALYFCASSRNRGVAGEADTQYFGPGTRLTVL.

The chain is built from TRBV9 and TRBJ2-3; TRBD2 is a possible D gene (6 bases). The V gene lost 6 bases and the J gene lost 1 base, with 15 bases spanning the gap. Germline-derived CDR1 and CDR2 are SGDLS and YYNGEE. The CDR3 contains 15 residues. The CDR3, as DNA: TGTGCCAGCACCCTTAGCGGAGCCCGCACAGATACGCAGTATTTT. Translated: CASTLSGARTDTQYF. Drawing the rest from reference TRBV9 and TRBJ2-3, the complete variable domain is DSGVTQTPKHLITATGQRVTLRCSPRSGDLSVYWYQQSLDQGLQFLIQYYNGEERAKGNILERFSAQQFPDLHSELNLSSLELGDSALYFCASTLSGARTDTQYFGPGTRLTVL.

This clonotype was counted at least ten times. The rearrangement links TRBV20-1 to TRBJ1-2; 7 nucleotides line up with TRBD1. CDR1 and CDR2 (germline): DFQATT, SNEGSKA (reference sequence). The CDR3 runs to 13 residues. Germline trimming cut 3 bases from V and 6 bases from J; bases unmatched to any gene: 7. For the CDR3, the DNA is TGCAGTGCTAGGGCACAGGGGAGGGATGGCTACACCTTC. Amino acid sequence: CSARAQGRDGYTF.

This clonotype was observed a few times. J is TRBJ2-7 and V is TRBV20-1; 8 bases map to TRBD2. This CDR3 spans 14 amino acids. The ends lost 3 bases at V and 2 bases at J; junction bases unmatched: 6. Germline V lookup: CDR1 DFQATT, CDR2 SNEGSKA (reference sequence). The CDR3 reads CSARTGGSTYEQYF. The CDR3 DNA reads as TGCAGTGCTAGGACGGGAGGGAGCACCTACGAGCAGTACTTC.

The table lists this clonotype with a count of one. This CDR3 is CSARGHTSGNTGEKYF. CDR3 DNA: TGCAGTGCTAGAGGTCATACTAGCGGAAACACCGGGGAAAAGTACTTC. This chain joins TRBV20-1 and TRBJ2-5; 8 bases agree with TRBD2. The ends lost 1 base at V and 12 bases at J; junction bases unmatched: 19. The germline V gene has CDR1 DFQATT and CDR2 SNEGSKA (reference sequence). CDR3 length equals 16 residues.

The chain joins TRBV19 to TRBJ2-1; 11 bases align to TRBD2. J was trimmed by 7 bases and V by 3 bases; bases with no gene match: 8. Germline CDR1 is LNHDA and CDR2 is SQIVND (reference sequence). The CDR3 totals 16 residues. Written as DNA, the CDR3 is TGTGCCAGTAGTATTAGTAGCGGGAGGGCCGTGAATGAGCAGTTCTTC. Its protein is CASSISSGRAVNEQFF.

This clonotype was found many times. This rearrangement joins TRBV28 to TRBJ1-2; TRBD1 is a possible D gene (6 bases). The CDR3 spans 12 residues. Per the germline V gene, CDR1 is MDHEN and CDR2 is SYDVKM. Trimming left V 7 bases short and J 4 bases short, with 10 bases between. CDR3 amino acids: CASTPGVYGYTF. The CDR3 nucleotides read TGTGCCAGCACCCCAGGGGTCTATGGCTACACCTTC.

Comment on this clonotype: A much larger clone is a single base away; this may be a read error. CDR3 sequence (DNA): TGTGTCAGCAGTGAATTGGGCGCATTGAACACTGAAGCTTTCTTT. Protein product: CVSSELGALNTEAFF. The rearrangement joins TRBV27 to TRBJ1-1; D uncertain. CDR1 is MNHEY, CDR2 SMNVEV, per germline (reference sequence). The CDR3 has 15 residues.

The V call is TRBV20-1, the J call TRBJ2-7; 7 bases are a match to TRBD2. There are 14 residues in the CDR3. Per the germline V gene, CDR1 is DFQATT and CDR2 is SNEGSKA (reference sequence). J gave up 3 bases and V 1 base, and 6 bases lay outside the gene matches. The CDR3 bases are TGCAGTGCTAGAGTTAGCGGGTACAACTACGAGCAGTACTTC. This sequence encodes CSARVSGYNYEQYF.

This clonotype is medium-sized within its sample. The chain carries TRBV29-1 and TRBJ2-1; D might be TRBD2 (5 bases). This CDR3 is built from 14 residues. Germline CDR1 is SQVTM and CDR2 is ANQGSEA. The V gene lost 3 bases and the J gene lost 2 bases, with 11 bases spanning the gap. As DNA, the CDR3 is TGCAGCGTTGATAGCGAGGGTACCTACAATGAGCAGTTCTTC. As protein: CSVDSEGTYNEQFF.

This clonotype was found a few times. The J gene is TRBJ2-5, the V gene TRBV27; maybe TRBD1 (6 bases). The CDR3 spans 15 residues. Trimming removed 1 base at V and 2 bases at J, with 11 bases between. Germline-derived CDR1 and CDR2 are MNHEY and SMNVEV (reference sequence). This CDR3 reads CASSLFRGGQETQYF. In nucleotides, the CDR3 is TGTGCCAGCAGTTTATTCAGGGGTGGGCAAGAGACCCAGTACTTC.

This clonotype was counted many times. The chain has TRBV27 and TRBJ2-7, with TRBD2 matching over 9 bases. Germline CDR1 reads MNHEY; CDR2 reads SMNVEV (reference sequence). The CDR3 has 16 residues. With 2 bases clipped from V and 5 bases from J, the junction kept 10 bases outside the gene matches. CDR3 region: CASSLVLAGVRNEQYF. Written as DNA, the CDR3 is TGTGCCAGCAGTTTAGTGTTAGCGGGAGTTAGGAACGAGCAGTACTTC.

This clonotype is deemed medium-sized. The CDR3 sequence: CAMTVDRDNSPLHF. The CDR3 DNA follows: TGTGCCATGACGGTGGACAGGGATAATTCACCCCTCCACTTT. This rearrangement joins TRBV10-3 to TRBJ1-6; the match to TRBD1 covers 8 bases. Germline-derived CDR1 and CDR2 are ENHRY and SYGVKD. CDR3 length: 14 residues. V was pared by 9 bases and J by 5 bases, with 6 bases of the junction left unmatched.

The chain joins TRBV5-1 to TRBJ1-2, with D tentatively TRBD1 (6 bases). The CDR3 has 14 residues. V was cut by 10 bases and J by 2 bases, with 18 bases left in between. Germline assignment: CDR1 SGHRS and CDR2 YFSETQ. The CDR3 protein is CACGWGTQNYGYTF. CDR3 DNA sequence: TGCGCCTGCGGCTGGGGGACACAGAACTATGGCTACACCTTC.

In the case of this clonotype: A read error may account for a junction end that differs from germline. The chain joins TRBV19 to TRBJ1-4; D not certain. Germline assignment: CDR1 LNHDA and CDR2 SQIVND (reference sequence). The CDR3 contains 13 residues. CDR3: CASGRRAGEELFF. CDR3 DNA: TGTGCCAGTGGAAGACGGGCTGGTGAAGAACTGTTTTTT. The full variable domain, rest sourced from reference TRBV19 and TRBJ1-4, is DGGITQSPKYLFRKEGQNVTLSCEQNLNHDAMYWYRQDPGQGLRLIYYSQIVNDFQKGDIAEGYSVSREKKESFPLTVTSAQKNPTAFYLCASGRRAGEELFFGSGTQLSVL.

This clonotype was detected many times. The rearrangement joins TRBV6-5 to TRBJ2-3; 7 bases are a match to TRBD2. This CDR3 has 15 residues. CDR1 is MNHEY and CDR2 is SVGAGI in the germline V gene. J gave up 7 bases and V 5 bases, and 12 bases lay outside the gene matches. The CDR3 protein is CASSPQRDFPNTQYF. The CDR3 nucleotides read TGTGCCAGCAGTCCTCAGCGGGACTTTCCGAATACGCAGTATTTT.

The table lists this clonotype with a count of one. The chain has TRBV5-4 and TRBJ1-4, with D possibly TRBD1 on 5 matching bases. The V and J ends lost 4 bases and 6 bases respectively, with 16 bases between them. The CDR3 consists of 15 residues. The germline gives CDR1 SGHNT, CDR2 YYREEE (reference sequence). The CDR3 nucleotides are TGTGCCAGCAGCGCTGGGAATCGGGGACATGAAAAACTGTTTTTT. It yields the protein CASSAGNRGHEKLFF.

V is TRBV20-1 and J is TRBJ1-1; D gene ambiguous. The CDR3 has 12 residues. CDR1 is DFQATT and CDR2 is SNEGSKA in the germline V gene (reference sequence). V dropped 0 bases and J dropped 3 bases, with 5 bases sitting between them. The CDR3 is CSARDGDTEAFF. CDR3 DNA sequence: TGCAGTGCTAGAGATGGGGACACTGAAGCTTTCTTT.

As to this clonotype: A read error may explain this, as a much larger clone is one base away. The chain couples TRBV27 to TRBJ1-1; the D gene is possibly TRBD1 (6 bases). The CDR3 has 12 residues. Trimming removed 7 bases from V and 7 bases from J, with 13 bases in between. Germline assignment: CDR1 MNHEY and CDR2 SMNVEV (reference sequence). The CDR3 here is CASNWGQGEAFF. The CDR3 bases are TGTGCCAGCAACTGGGGGCAGGGTGAAGCTTTCTTT.

The chain uses TRBV12-3 or TRBV12-4 and TRBJ2-3; 14 positions match TRBD2. The trim removed 5 bases at V and 7 bases at J, leaving 5 bases unmatched. This CDR3 region has 15 residues. CDR3 DNA: TGTGCCAGCAGTGCCGGGACTAGCGGGGGACATACGCAGTATTTT. Residues: CASSAGTSGGHTQYF.

J is TRBJ1-2 and V is TRBV7-3; perhaps TRBD1 as D (5 bases). The CDR3 contains 16 residues. Germline V CDR1 and CDR2: SGHTA, FQGTGA. Trimming cost V 1 base and J 7 bases, with 19 bases left between them. The CDR3 DNA reads TGTGCCAGCAGCTTAAATGCAGGGAGTGGGATATCTGGCTACACCTTC. Its translation: CASSLNAGSGISGYTF.

This clonotype has just a few counts. The chain is built from TRBV3-1 and TRBJ2-3, with 9 bases that match TRBD2. V was pared by 5 bases and J by 2 bases, with 8 bases of the junction left unmatched. CDR1 and CDR2 (germline): LGHDT, YNNKEL (reference sequence). The CDR3 is 16 residues long. The chain's CDR3 is CASSGYSGGITDTQYF. In nucleotides, the CDR3 is TGTGCCAGCAGCGGCTATAGCGGGGGAATCACAGATACGCAGTATTTT.

This clonotype was seen repeatedly, ten times or more. The J gene is TRBJ2-7, the V gene TRBV15; D unresolved. V lost 0 bases and J 1 base, leaving 22 bases between the germline ends. Germline V gives CDR1 LNHNV, CDR2 YYDKDF (reference sequence). The CDR3 has 19 amino acids. CDR3 DNA sequence: TGTGCCACCAGCAGAGATCGGCTGCGATCGAGCCAGGCGTCCTACGAGCAGTACTTC. This codes for CATSRDRLRSSQASYEQYF.